This TCR beta chain was identified in a study of blood T cell repertoires in COVID-19. Study-wide context: Some COVID-19 samples were acute and others convalescent; all came from the United States, Italy and Spain. PBMCs, B-cell-depleted T cells, or T cells were the source of the cDNA or gDNA that made up the material.

TCRdb keeps only in-frame clones here, not all; method: immunoSEQ multiplex PCR. The data contain fewer than 250,000 clones, 70% to 90% of them seen just once; the ten biggest clones take up around 0.93%. Followed longitudinally, the Seattle patients had been enrolled during active infection. The length of the CDR3 is 15 residues. CDR1 SGHTA and CDR2 FQGNSA come from the germline V gene. Deletions cut 1 base from V and 10 bases from J, with 14 bases between. The origin of this receptor is a man aged 55 to 70 with COVID-19, enrolled during active disease. The sequencing sample was made of peripheral blood. This rearrangement joins TRBV7-2 to TRBJ1-6, with D unresolved. The CDR3 is CASSLGAGSGSPLHF. The CDR3 DNA sequence: TGTGCCAGCAGCTTAGGAGCGGGGTCGGGCTCACCCCTCCACTTT.